Included here is one T cell receptor (beta chain) sequence, with context. The antigen remains undetermined. This sample is part of a study of PD-1 blockade in classical Hodgkin lymphoma. Germline CDR1 is SNHLY and CDR2 is FYNNEI. The CDR3 covers 16 residues. V shed 6 bases, J shed 6 bases, and the junction held 13 bases outside the gene matches. The method was immunoSEQ multiplex PCR; TCRdb's version includes in-frame clones alone and lacks a portion of them. This table holds roughly 7,600 clones, approximately 71% found once. Study-wide points: Those patients who began receiving nivolumab less than 1 year after ASCT had lower diversity, and they were excluded. Complete responders matched newly diagnosed patients in baseline diversity.

There was relapse after autologous stem cell transplantation in every patient, and there was variation in brentuximab vedotin exposure. Researchers report purifying CD4+ T cells from thawed PBMCs by magnetic negative selection. The chain links TRBV2 to TRBJ2-7; 11 nucleotides align to TRBD2. This TCR was sampled from a human donor with classical Hodgkin lymphoma. The material was CD4+ T cells from blood, obtained at baseline. In DNA, the CDR3 is TGTGCCAGCAGGAGACTAGCGGGGACTCCATCCAGCGAGCAGTACTTC. It is translated as CASRRLAGTPSSEQYF.